This TCR beta chain emerged from a study of blood T cells in healthy people across ages. Study-wide results and limits: Estimates drawn from one million T cells were deemed to understate diversity. Age showed a roughly linear inverse relationship with TCR beta diversity per million T cells.

Using a J-beta primer mix together with a sample-barcoded 5' primer, a second PCR was run for roughly 7 to 11 cycles. Each cDNA was tagged by a template-switch adaptor containing 12 random nucleotides. TCRdb reprocessed the 5' RACE reads via MiXCR and lists one record per CDR3 protein. The sample has fewer than 1 million distinct CDR3 sequences; approximately 44% are singletons. About this clonotype itself: Antigen unknown.

The V segment lost 6 bases and the J segment 6 bases; nucleotides outside the gene matches: 6. Germline V gives CDR1 SGHTA, CDR2 FQGNSA. The CDR3 runs 15 residues. Input material: blood. The chain combines TRBV7-2 with TRBJ2-7, with 15 positions matching TRBD2. The TCR comes from a man in his 60s in good health. The CDR3 nucleotides read TGTGCCAGCAGACTTAGGACTAGCGGGGGGGGCGAGCAGTACTTC. Its protein is CASRLRTSGGGEQYF. Drawing the rest from reference TRBV7-2 and TRBJ2-7, the complete variable domain is GAGVSQSPSNKVTEKGKDVELRCDPISGHTALYWYRQSLGQGLEFLIYFQGNSAPDKSGLPSDRFSAERTGGSVSTLTIQRTQQEDSAVYLCASRLRTSGGGEQYFGPGTRLTVT.